These 25 T cell receptor beta chains share one sample of origin, sequenced in a study of blood T cell repertoires in COVID-19. Measured with immunoSEQ multiplex PCR; TCRdb has only the in-frame clones, and not every one. The data contain about 100,000 clones, 70% to 90% of them singletons. Sequencing was done on a sample of peripheral blood. These receptors all stem from an elderly woman with acute or convalescent COVID-19.

This chain joins TRBV5-1 and TRBJ2-7; 10 positions agree with TRBD1. The CDR3 spans 13 residues. Germline lookup yields CDR1 SGHRS and CDR2 YFSETQ. V lost 5 bases and J lost 2; bases outside the gene matches: 1. The CDR3 here is CASRTGGAYEQYF. CDR3 DNA sequence: TGCGCCAGCAGGACAGGGGGCGCCTACGAGCAGTACTTC.

The chain couples TRBV9 to TRBJ1-5, with D perhaps TRBD1 (6 bases). From germline, CDR1 is SGDLS and CDR2 YYNGEE. This CDR3 has 15 amino acids. Between the trimmed V and J ends, which lost 0 bases and 5 bases, there was a span of 12 bases. CDR3 residues: CASSVGLQGDQPQHF. The CDR3 DNA follows: TGTGCCAGCAGCGTAGGGTTACAGGGCGATCAGCCCCAGCATTTT.

V gene TRBV9 combines with J gene TRBJ2-7; 8 bases match TRBD2. The length of the CDR3 is 15 residues. Germline values: CDR1 SGDLS, CDR2 YYNGEE. J lost 1 base, V lost 1 base, and 4 bases had no gene match. CDR3 protein: CASSVSGSRSYEQYF. The CDR3 DNA is TGTGCCAGCAGCGTAAGCGGGAGCCGTTCCTACGAGCAGTACTTC.

The rearrangement links TRBV4-3 to TRBJ2-3; the D is unclear. The V end lost 1 base, the J end lost 7 bases, and 21 bases lay between the germline ends. The CDR3 runs to 17 residues. Germline CDR1 LGHNA, CDR2 YSLEER. CDR3 nucleotides: TGCGCCAGCAGCCAAGCCTTAGACTCCGGTCAACGATATACGCAGTATTTT. Translation: CASSQALDSGQRYTQYF.

The chain uses TRBV18 and TRBJ2-7, with 8 bases lining up with TRBD2. Germline trimming cut 3 bases from V and 2 bases from J; bases unmatched to any gene: 6. The CDR3 sequence is 15 residues long. The germline V gene has CDR1 KGHSH and CDR2 LQKENI. The CDR3 sequence: CASSPLAGPAYEQYF. In DNA form, the CDR3 reads TGTGCCAGCTCACCTCTAGCGGGCCCAGCCTACGAGCAGTACTTC.

The chain carries TRBV5-1 and TRBJ2-5; 10 bases line up with TRBD1. V lost 2 bases to trimming and J lost 5 bases; unmatched junction nucleotides: 9. Germline CDR1 reads SGHRS; CDR2 reads YFSETQ. CDR3 length: 16 amino acids. The CDR3 loop is CASSFRRTGGRETQYF. The CDR3 DNA sequence: TGCGCCAGCAGCTTCCGAAGGACAGGGGGGAGGGAGACCCAGTACTTC.

This rearrangement joins TRBV6-6 to TRBJ1-1, with a possible D match to TRBD1 (6 bases). The CDR3 loop spans 15 amino acids. Germline assignment: CDR1 MNHNY and CDR2 SVGAGI (reference sequence). Deletions cut 2 bases from V and 0 bases from J, with 10 bases between. Here the CDR3 DNA reads TGTGCCAGCAGTTACGACAGGCAAATGAACACTGAAGCTTTCTTT. Translated: CASSYDRQMNTEAFF.

V and J are TRBV6-5 and TRBJ1-2; tentative D call: TRBD1 (5 bases). The germline V gene encodes CDR1 MNHEY and CDR2 SVGAGI. Trimming stripped 8 bases from V and 3 bases from J, with 13 bases between. The CDR3 totals 13 residues. CDR3: CASQRGGDYGYTF. CDR3 sequence (DNA): TGTGCCAGCCAACGGGGGGGGGACTATGGCTACACCTTC.

The rearrangement uses TRBV18 and TRBJ1-2; D gene unclear. This CDR3 has 14 amino acids. Germline V gene sequence: CDR1 KGHSH, CDR2 LQKENI. With 5 bases removed from V and 3 bases from J, the gap between germline ends came to 13 bases. The CDR3 here is CASSTKMDYYGYTF. The CDR3 DNA reads TGTGCCAGCTCAACTAAGATGGATTACTATGGCTACACCTTC.

The rearrangement uses TRBV10-3 and TRBJ1-6, with D possibly TRBD1 on 6 matching bases. The CDR3 has 15 amino acids. V lost 6 bases to trimming and J lost 9 bases, with 18 bases between them. Germline V gene data show CDR1 as ENHRY and CDR2 as SYGVKD. The CDR3 DNA reads as TGTGCCATCAGCCGGGTACAGGGCTTCGGTTCACCCCTCCACTTT. This translates into CAISRVQGFGSPLHF.

The rearrangement uses TRBV5-1 and TRBJ2-3; 7 nucleotides align to TRBD1. After removal of 4 bases from V and 1 base from J, the junction contained 6 bases not matched to a gene. The CDR3 is 15 amino acids. Per germline, CDR1 SGHRS and CDR2 YFSETQ. The CDR3 loop is CASSAGTVGTDTQYF. CDR3 DNA sequence: TGCGCCAGCAGCGCCGGGACAGTGGGCACAGATACGCAGTATTTT.

The V and J genes are TRBV9 and TRBJ2-7, with D maybe TRBD1 (6 bases). CDR3 length equals 14 residues. Germline V CDR1 and CDR2: SGDLS, YYNGEE. Between the trimmed V and J ends, which lost 0 bases and 7 bases, there was a span of 14 bases. The CDR3 sequence: CASSVDPGTGEQYF. CDR3 nucleotides: TGTGCCAGCAGCGTAGATCCCGGAACAGGGGAGCAGTACTTC. Filled out from reference TRBV9 and TRBJ2-7, the complete variable domain reads DSGVTQTPKHLITATGQRVTLRCSPRSGDLSVYWYQQSLDQGLQFLIQYYNGEERAKGNILERFSAQQFPDLHSELNLSSLELGDSALYFCASSVDPGTGEQYFGPGTRLTVT.

CDR3 DNA sequence: TGTGCCAGCAGCTTTCTGAGACAGGGTCGAAACTATGGCTACACCTTC. Translated, it gives CASSFLRQGRNYGYTF. The rearrangement links TRBV7-2 to TRBJ1-2; TRBD1 agrees at 7 bases. J gave up 2 bases and V 3 bases, and 9 bases lay outside the gene matches. Germline V lookup: CDR1 SGHTA, CDR2 FQGNSA. The CDR3 has 16 residues.

V and J are TRBV6-7 and TRBJ1-5, with 10 nucleotides matching TRBD1. TRBV6-7 is labeled an ORF, and its function is uncertain. CDR3 size: 18 residues. Trimming at V came to 2 bases and at J to 1 base, leaving 8 bases not matched to a gene. CDR3 loop: CASSYRGDRGMSNQPQHF. In DNA, the CDR3 is TGTGCCAGCAGTTACCGGGGGGACAGGGGAATGAGCAATCAGCCCCAGCATTTT.

J is TRBJ2-5 and V is TRBV12-3 or TRBV12-4; TRBD2 aligns across 7 bases. After removal of 6 bases from V and 4 bases from J, the junction contained 5 bases not matched to a gene. This CDR3 contains 13 residues. The DNA of the CDR3 is TGTGCCAGCAGGGATCCGGGAGGAGAGACCCAGTACTTC. Translating gives CASRDPGGETQYF.

The chain uses TRBV4-1 and TRBJ2-7; possibly TRBD2 for D (5 bases). Germline loops: CDR1 MGHRA, CDR2 YSYEKL. V was shortened by 3 bases and J by 2 bases, with 14 bases between the two germline ends. The CDR3 has 15 residues. Written as DNA, the CDR3 is TGCGCCAGCAGCCAGGGAGACCAAATAGCCTACGAGCAGTACTTC. This encodes CASSQGDQIAYEQYF.

This chain joins TRBV6-2 or TRBV6-3 and TRBJ2-7; maybe TRBD1 (5 bases). The CDR3 sequence is 15 residues long. Looked up from germline, CDR1 is MNHEY and CDR2 is SVGEGT. Trimming removed 6 bases at V and 3 bases at J, with 18 bases between. CDR3: CASSTPKSRDYEQYF. The CDR3, as DNA: TGTGCCAGCAGCACCCCAAAGTCCAGGGACTACGAGCAGTACTTC.

As to this clone: Relative to the germline gene, one junction end is altered; a read error may explain this. This sequence joins TRBV5-1 and TRBJ2-7; 8 bases agree with TRBD1. The CDR3 spans 13 residues. Germline CDR1 and CDR2: SGHRS and YFSETQ. CDR3 sequence: CASSSGQGGFYFF. The DNA of the CDR3 is TGCGCCAGCAGCTCCGGACAGGGTGGCTTTTACTTTTTC.

The J gene is TRBJ1-5, the V gene TRBV19, with D possibly TRBD1 on 6 matching bases. In germline, CDR1 is LNHDA, CDR2 SQIVND (reference sequence). V was trimmed by 5 bases and J by 6 bases, leaving 11 bases between them. CDR3 size: 13 residues. CDR3 nucleotide sequence: TGTGCCAGTAGTCAAGGGGGAGCTCAGCCCCAGCATTTT. It specifies CASSQGGAQPQHF. Supplemented by reference TRBV19 and TRBJ1-5, the full variable domain reads DGGITQSPKYLFRKEGQNVTLSCEQNLNHDAMYWYRQDPGQGLRLIYYSQIVNDFQKGDIAEGYSVSREKKESFPLTVTSAQKNPTAFYLCASSQGGAQPQHFGDGTRLSIL.

This clone was counted once. This CDR3 is CASSLGGRNEQFF. The CDR3 nucleotides read TGTGCCAGCAGCTTAGGAGGGCGCAATGAGCAGTTCTTC. J is TRBJ2-1 and V is TRBV7-8, with D tentatively TRBD2 (5 bases). This CDR3 has 13 amino acids. CDR1 is SGHVS, CDR2 FQNEAQ, per germline. V was clipped by 1 base and J by 6 bases, with 7 bases between them.

The J gene is TRBJ1-6, the V gene TRBV2; D is possibly TRBD1 (5 bases). Germline V gene lookup returns CDR1 SNHLY and CDR2 FYNNEI. CDR3 length: 13 residues. V lost 0 bases and J lost 13, with 10 bases in between. The CDR3 spells CASSEALGGPLHF. The CDR3 DNA reads TGTGCCAGCAGTGAAGCGCTTGGGGGGCCCCTCCACTTT.

This clone has a single count. This chain links TRBV7-2 with TRBJ2-3; D gene uncertain. CDR3 length: 19 residues. V lost 1 base to trimming and J lost 5 bases, with 25 bases between them. CDR1 SGHTA and CDR2 FQGNSA come from the germline V gene. CDR3 protein: CASSLGIKRRTHPGDTQYF. CDR3 nucleotides: TGTGCCAGCAGCTTAGGTATTAAGCGCAGAACTCACCCGGGAGATACGCAGTATTTT.

The chain uses TRBV3-1 (or the pseudogene TRBV3-2) and TRBJ1-1, with D unclear. Germline V gene sequence: CDR1 LGHDT, CDR2 YNNKEL (reference sequence). V lost 1 base and J 5 bases, leaving 11 bases between the germline ends. This CDR3 has 14 amino acids. DNA for the CDR3: TGTGCCAGCAGCCAAGGAGTCGAGGGAACTGAAGCTTTCTTT. The encoded protein is CASSQGVEGTEAFF.

CDR3 coding DNA: TGTGCCAGCAGCTTAATTTTGGGGGGAGGTGAGACCCAGTACTTC. As protein: CASSLILGGGETQYF. This chain uses TRBV7-2 with TRBJ2-5; D is possibly TRBD2 (6 bases). Per the germline V gene, CDR1 is SGHTA and CDR2 is FQGNSA. Between the trimmed V and J ends, which lost 2 bases and 5 bases, there was a span of 15 bases. CDR3 length: 15 residues.

V usage is TRBV6-5 and J usage is TRBJ2-7, with no clear D. Per the germline V gene, CDR1 is MNHEY and CDR2 is SVGAGI. This CDR3 comprises 13 residues. V was pared by 6 bases and J by 0 bases, with 9 bases between. This chain's CDR3 is CASSHDISYEQYF. CDR3 sequence (DNA): TGTGCCAGCAGCCATGACATCTCCTACGAGCAGTACTTC.